This entry concerns a single T cell receptor beta chain. This sample is part of a study of T cell changes during pregnancy in multiple sclerosis. Clones were sequenced by immunoSEQ multiplex PCR, and TCRdb holds only the in-frame ones, with some missing. Of about 28,000 clones in the sample, about 91% were seen once. The CDR3 has 18 amino acids. The germline V gene encodes CDR1 SGHRS and CDR2 YFSETQ. V lost 1 base and J lost 4, with 21 bases in between. V gene TRBV5-1 combines with J gene TRBJ2-1; tentatively, D is TRBD2 (5 bases). The sequence derives from a female donor in good health, enrolled as a control in a pregnancy study. Sequenced here: peripheral blood, sampled in the first trimester of pregnancy. The CDR3 reads CASSLILAPAALYNEQFF. DNA for the CDR3: TGCGCCAGCAGCTTGATTCTAGCTCCAGCCGCTCTGTACAATGAGCAGTTCTTC.